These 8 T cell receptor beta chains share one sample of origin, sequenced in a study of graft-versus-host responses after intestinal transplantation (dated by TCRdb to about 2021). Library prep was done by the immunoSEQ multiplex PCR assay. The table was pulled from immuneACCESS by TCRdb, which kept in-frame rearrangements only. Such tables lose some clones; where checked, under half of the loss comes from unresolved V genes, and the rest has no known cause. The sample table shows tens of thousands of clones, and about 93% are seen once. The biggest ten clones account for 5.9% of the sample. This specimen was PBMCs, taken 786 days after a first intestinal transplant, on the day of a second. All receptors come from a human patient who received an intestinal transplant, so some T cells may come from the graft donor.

Here the CDR3 reads CASPTAGARRGLFF. CDR3 nucleotide sequence: TGTGCCAGCCCCACGGCGGGGGCTCGCCGAGGGCTGTTTTTT. The rearrangement joins TRBV21-1 to TRBJ1-4. TRBV21-1 is described as a pseudogene. This CDR3 contains 14 residues.

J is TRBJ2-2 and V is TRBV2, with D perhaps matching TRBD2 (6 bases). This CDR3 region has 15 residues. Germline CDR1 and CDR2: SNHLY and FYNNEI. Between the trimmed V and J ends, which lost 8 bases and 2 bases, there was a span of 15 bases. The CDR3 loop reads CASALVAANTGELFF. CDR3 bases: TGTGCCAGCGCTTTAGTAGCGGCCAACACCGGGGAGCTGTTTTTT.

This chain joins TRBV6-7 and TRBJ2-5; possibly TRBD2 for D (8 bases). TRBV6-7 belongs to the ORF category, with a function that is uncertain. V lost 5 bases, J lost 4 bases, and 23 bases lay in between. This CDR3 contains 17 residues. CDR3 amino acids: CASSTGAFNRGGETQYF. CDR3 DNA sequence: TGTGCCAGCAGTACAGGGGCTTTCAACCGGGGGGGAGAGACCCAGTACTTC.

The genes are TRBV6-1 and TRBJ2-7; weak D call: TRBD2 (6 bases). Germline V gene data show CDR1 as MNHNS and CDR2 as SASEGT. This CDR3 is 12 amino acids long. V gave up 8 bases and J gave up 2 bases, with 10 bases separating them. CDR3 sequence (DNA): TGTGCCAGCTGCGGGGCTACCTACGAGCAGTACTTC. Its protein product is CASCGATYEQYF.

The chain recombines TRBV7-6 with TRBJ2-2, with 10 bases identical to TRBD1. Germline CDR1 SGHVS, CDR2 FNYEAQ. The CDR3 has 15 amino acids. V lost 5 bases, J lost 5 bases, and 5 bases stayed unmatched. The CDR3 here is CASSVTGGFTGELFF. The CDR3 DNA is TGTGCCAGCAGCGTGACAGGGGGCTTTACCGGGGAGCTGTTTTTT.

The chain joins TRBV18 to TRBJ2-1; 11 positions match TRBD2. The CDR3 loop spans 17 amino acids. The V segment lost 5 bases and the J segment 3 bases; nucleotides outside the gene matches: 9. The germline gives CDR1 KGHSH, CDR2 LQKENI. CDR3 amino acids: CASSSYTGTSGYNEQFF. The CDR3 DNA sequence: TGTGCCAGCTCATCCTACACCGGGACTAGCGGCTACAATGAGCAGTTCTTC.

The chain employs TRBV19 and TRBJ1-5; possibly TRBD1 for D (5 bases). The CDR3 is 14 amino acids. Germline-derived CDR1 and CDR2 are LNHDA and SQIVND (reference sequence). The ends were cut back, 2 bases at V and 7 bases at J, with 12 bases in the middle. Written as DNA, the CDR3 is TGTGCCAGTAGTATACGGGGGGTACAACAGCCCCAGCATTTT. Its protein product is CASSIRGVQQPQHF. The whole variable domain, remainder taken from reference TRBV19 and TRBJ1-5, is DGGITQSPKYLFRKEGQNVTLSCEQNLNHDAMYWYRQDPGQGLRLIYYSQIVNDFQKGDIAEGYSVSREKKESFPLTVTSAQKNPTAFYLCASSIRGVQQPQHFGDGTRLSIL.

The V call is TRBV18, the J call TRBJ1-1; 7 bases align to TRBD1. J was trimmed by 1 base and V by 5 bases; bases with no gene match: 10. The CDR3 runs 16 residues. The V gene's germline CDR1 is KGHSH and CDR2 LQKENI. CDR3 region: CASSNLPGQANTEAFF. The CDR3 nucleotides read TGTGCCAGCTCAAACCTTCCTGGACAGGCGAACACTGAAGCTTTCTTT.